Described below is a single TCR beta chain sequence and its context. As yet, its antigen is unknown. This record belongs to a study of lymphopenia after photon versus proton radiotherapy. The study, taken as a whole, reports: Under photons, naive T cells and diversity fell while effector/memory populations rose. Post-nadir diversity loss with photons came from oligoclonal expansion, particularly CD8+ Temra cells.

Repertoires were generated with immunoSEQ multiplex PCR, while TCRdb's copy carries only in-frame clones and drops some. The sample has about 35,000 clones; about 90% are singletons. Germline V gene sequence: CDR1 SGHKS, CDR2 YYEKEE (reference sequence). This CDR3 has 16 residues. The trim removed 0 bases at V and 3 bases at J, leaving 5 bases unmatched. This receptor was obtained from a man between 60 and 75 years old with cholangiocarcinoma. This chain joins TRBV5-5 and TRBJ1-5, with 8 nucleotides matching TRBD1. This material consisted of peripheral blood, taken from a patient treated with photon-based radiotherapy. DNA of the CDR3: TGTGCCAGCAGCTTGGGGAGGACAGGGTACAATCAGCCCCAGCATTTT. Its protein product is CASSLGRTGYNQPQHF. Variable domain in full (rest from reference TRBV5-5 and TRBJ1-5): DAGVTQSPTHLIKTRGQQVTLRCSPISGHKSVSWYQQVLGQGPQFIFQYYEKEERGRGNFPDRFSARQFPNYSSELNVNALLLGDSALYLCASSLGRTGYNQPQHFGDGTRLSIL.